These T cell receptor beta chains were read from a single sample in a study of cytomegalovirus exposure and HLA in healthy donors. Profiled with immunoSEQ multiplex PCR; TCRdb holds only in-frame clones, not every one. The profile shows approximately 100,000 clones, 65% to 80% of them singletons. Sequencing was carried out using PBMCs. The receptors here all came from a woman aged 40 to 55 in good health and CMV-seronegative. Both conserved end residues are part of each CDR3. Expanded clones are given a class, and other clones once, few, many or no size at all.

>NA|TRBV7-2
CASSPMGLAGGHEQYF
>few|TRBV11-1
CASSPSGATYEQYF
>once|TRBV29-1
CSVDLRGGIQYF
>NA|TRBV5-1
CASSFWRGGRPATNEKLFF
>few|TRBV7-2
CASSPDREWEPQHF
>NA|TRBV30
CAWSVHRGLASGELFF
>NA|TRBV19
CASRLVGQDTQYF
>NA|TRBV5-1
CASTKPTTGGAGTQYF
>NA|TRBV10-3
CATAGLANEKLFF
>NA|TRBV13
CASSLAPLLLAGVSYEQYF
>few|TRBV7-8
CASSLRRVDRGPSETQYF
>once|TRBV7-2
CASSLGTSGGNEQFF
>NA|TRBV27
CASSSQMTYEQYF